Presented here are 7 T cell receptor beta chains from one specimen sequenced in a study of blood T cells in healthy people across ages. A second PCR of 7 to 11 cycles used a sample-barcoded 5' primer and a J-beta primer mix. TCRdb used MiXCR to reprocess the 5' RACE reads, holding one entry per CDR3 protein. The sample holds about 1.4 million distinct CDR3 sequences, approximately 59% seen once. Sequencing was carried out using blood. The receptor source for this set is a man between 18 and 29 years old in good health.

Only one count was recorded for this clonotype. The chain carries TRBV18 and TRBJ2-3; the D gene is possibly TRBD2 (6 bases). The CDR3 consists of 18 residues. V lost 8 bases and J lost 0, with 24 bases in between. Germline CDR1 is KGHSH and CDR2 is LQKENI. The CDR3 DNA sequence: TGTGCCAGCGCAATAGCCTCTCTGGCGGGAAGTAGCACAGATACGCAGTATTTT. Amino acid sequence: CASAIASLAGSSTDTQYF. The whole variable domain, remainder taken from reference TRBV18 and TRBJ2-3, is NAGVMQNPRHLVRRRGQEARLRCSPMKGHSHVYWYRQLPEEGLKFMVYLQKENIIDESGMPKERFSAEFPKEGPSILRIQQVVRGDSAAYFCASAIASLAGSSTDTQYFGPGTRLTVL.

This clonotype was detected a few times. The chain uses TRBV6-2 or TRBV6-3 and TRBJ2-7; 12 bases fit TRBD2. Germline V gives CDR1 MNHEY, CDR2 SVGEGT. V lost 8 bases and J lost 3; bases outside the gene matches: 5. The CDR3 covers 14 residues. CDR3 in amino acids: CASGLAGQVYEQYF. The CDR3, as DNA: TGTGCCAGCGGACTAGCGGGGCAGGTCTACGAGCAGTACTTC.

This clonotype has a handful of counts. The J gene is TRBJ2-5, the V gene TRBV28; 9 nucleotides agree with TRBD1. The J call is doubtful: the DNA matches TRBJ2-7 better. The CDR3 length is 14 residues. Germline CDR1 is MDHEN and CDR2 is SYDVKM. Here the CDR3 DNA reads TGTGCCAGCAATAACCGGGACAGGGTCTACGAGCAGTACTTC. Its translation: CASNNRDRVYEQYF.

The genes are TRBV4-3 and TRBJ1-2; D is possibly TRBD1 (5 bases). Trimming pared 1 base from V and 3 bases from J, leaving 12 bases between. The germline CDR1 and CDR2 sequences are LGHNA and YSLEER. This CDR3 is built from 15 residues. The CDR3: CASSQGVRAYYGYTF. In nucleotides, the CDR3 is TGCGCCAGCAGCCAAGGCGTCAGGGCTTACTATGGCTACACCTTC.

The chain has TRBV29-1 and TRBJ2-7; D possibly matches TRBD1 or TRBD2 (8 bases each). The CDR3 loop spans 14 amino acids. The V and J ends lost 6 bases and 1 base respectively, with 16 bases between them. Germline V lookup: CDR1 SQVTM, CDR2 ANQGSEA. The CDR3 DNA is TGCAGCGTATATAGCGGGACAGGATCCTACGAGCAGTACTTC. This translates into CSVYSGTGSYEQYF.

The V gene is TRBV15, the J gene TRBJ2-7, with 9 bases matching TRBD2. The CDR3 totals 15 residues. CDR1 is LNHNV and CDR2 is YYDKDF in the germline V gene (reference sequence). J gave up 9 bases and V 3 bases, and 12 bases lay outside the gene matches. The CDR3 region is CATSSHSGSKSWQYF. Written as DNA, the CDR3 is TGTGCCACCAGCAGTCATAGCGGGAGTAAGAGTTGGCAGTACTTC.

This chain joins TRBV29-1 and TRBJ2-3, with a possible D match to TRBD2 (5 bases). The CDR3 spans 15 residues. V was clipped by 3 bases and J by 1 base, with 14 bases between them. In germline, CDR1 is SQVTM, CDR2 ANQGSEA. The CDR3 is CSVEPIRGGTDTQYF. The CDR3 DNA reads TGCAGCGTTGAGCCCATCCGGGGAGGCACAGATACGCAGTATTTT.